These 4 T cell receptor beta chains were sequenced from one sample in a study of blood T cells in healthy people across ages. Combining a sample-barcoded 5' primer with a J-beta primer mix, a second PCR ran for roughly 7 to 11 cycles. TCRdb fed the 5' RACE reads into MiXCR, producing one record per CDR3 protein. The table records 650,000 or so distinct CDR3 sequences, 52% of them present only once. Sequenced: blood. The receptors were gathered from a woman aged 80 or over in good health.

A word on this clonotype: A much larger clone lies a single base off, so this may be a read error. V gene TRBV4-2 combines with J gene TRBJ1-2; no clear D gene. Germline V gene data show CDR1 as LGHNA and CDR2 as YNFKEQ. The CDR3 consists of 13 residues. The V and J ends lost 1 base and 7 bases respectively, with 10 bases between them. CDR3: CASSQAGQSGYTF. The CDR3 region has the DNA TGTGCCAGCAGCCAAGCCGGCCAGAGTGGCTACACCTTC.

Ten or more counts support this clonotype. The chain employs TRBV4-1 and TRBJ2-1; TRBD1 matches at 10 bases. Per the germline V gene, CDR1 is MGHRA and CDR2 is YSYEKL. V shed 3 bases and J 7 bases; nucleotides not matched to a gene: 9. The CDR3 extends over 16 amino acids. The CDR3 here is CASSQRGQGIVNEQFF. CDR3 nucleotide sequence: TGCGCCAGCAGCCAGAGGGGACAGGGGATCGTGAATGAGCAGTTCTTC.

The CDR3 spells CSARAVINEKLFF. DNA for the CDR3: TGCAGTGCTAGAGCTGTTATCAATGAAAAACTGTTTTTT. This rearrangement joins TRBV20-1 to TRBJ1-4; D not resolved. Trimming removed 1 base from V and 5 bases from J, with 8 bases in between. The CDR3 is made up of 13 amino acids. CDR1 is DFQATT and CDR2 is SNEGSKA in the germline V gene (reference sequence).

This clonotype was recorded many times. The chain recombines TRBV7-2 with TRBJ2-7, with TRBD2 as a possible D gene (7 bases). CDR3 length: 15 amino acids. Per germline, CDR1 SGHTA and CDR2 FQGNSA. Trimming removed 1 base from V and 1 base from J, with 11 bases in between. CDR3 DNA: TGTGCCAGCAGCTTAGGTGGGAGGGGGTCCTACGAGCAGTACTTC. Translating gives CASSLGGRGSYEQYF.